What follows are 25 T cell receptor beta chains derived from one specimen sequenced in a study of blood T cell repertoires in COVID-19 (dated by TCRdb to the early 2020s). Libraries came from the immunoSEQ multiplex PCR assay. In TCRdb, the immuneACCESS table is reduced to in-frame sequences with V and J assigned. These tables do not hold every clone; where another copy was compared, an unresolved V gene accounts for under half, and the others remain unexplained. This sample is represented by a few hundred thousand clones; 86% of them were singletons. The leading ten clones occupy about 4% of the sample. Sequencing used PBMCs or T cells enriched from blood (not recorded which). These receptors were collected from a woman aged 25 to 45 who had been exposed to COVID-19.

CDR3 DNA sequence: TGTGCCAGCAGAAGACTAGCGGGGGGGTCAGGCGCAGATACGCAGTATTTT. This codes for CASRRLAGGSGADTQYF. This chain uses TRBV2 with TRBJ2-3; 14 nucleotides align to TRBD2. Germline-derived CDR1 and CDR2 are SNHLY and FYNNEI. J was trimmed by 4 bases and V by 6 bases; bases with no gene match: 9. The CDR3 sequence is 17 residues long.

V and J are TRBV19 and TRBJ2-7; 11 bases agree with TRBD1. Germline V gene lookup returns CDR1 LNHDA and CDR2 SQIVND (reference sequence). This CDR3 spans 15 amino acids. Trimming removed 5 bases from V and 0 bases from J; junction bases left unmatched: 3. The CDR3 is CASSPGQGDSYEQYF. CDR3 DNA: TGTGCCAGTAGTCCGGGACAGGGGGACTCCTACGAGCAGTACTTC. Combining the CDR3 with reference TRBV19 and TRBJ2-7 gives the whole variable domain DGGITQSPKYLFRKEGQNVTLSCEQNLNHDAMYWYRQDPGQGLRLIYYSQIVNDFQKGDIAEGYSVSREKKESFPLTVTSAQKNPTAFYLCASSPGQGDSYEQYFGPGTRLTVT.

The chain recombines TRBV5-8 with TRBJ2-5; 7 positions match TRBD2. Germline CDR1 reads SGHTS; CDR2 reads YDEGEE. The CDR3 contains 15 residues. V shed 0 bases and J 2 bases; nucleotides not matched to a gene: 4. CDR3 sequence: CASSLGGGNQETQYF. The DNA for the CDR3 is TGTGCCAGCAGCTTGGGCGGGGGAAATCAAGAGACCCAGTACTTC.

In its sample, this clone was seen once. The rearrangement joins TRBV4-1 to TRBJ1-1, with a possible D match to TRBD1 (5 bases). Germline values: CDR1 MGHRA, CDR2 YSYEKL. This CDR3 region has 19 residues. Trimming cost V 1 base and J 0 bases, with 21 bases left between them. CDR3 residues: CASSQVPFEGHRLNTEAFF. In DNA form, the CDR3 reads TGCGCCAGCAGCCAAGTGCCTTTTGAAGGACACCGCCTGAACACTGAAGCTTTCTTT.

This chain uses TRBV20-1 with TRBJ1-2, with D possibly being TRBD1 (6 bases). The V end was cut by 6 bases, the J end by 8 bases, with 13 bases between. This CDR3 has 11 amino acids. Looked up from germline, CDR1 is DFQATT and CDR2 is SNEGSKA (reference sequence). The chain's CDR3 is CSARGGRGYTF. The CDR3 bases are TGCAGTGCCCGCGGGGGCCGAGGCTACACCTTC.

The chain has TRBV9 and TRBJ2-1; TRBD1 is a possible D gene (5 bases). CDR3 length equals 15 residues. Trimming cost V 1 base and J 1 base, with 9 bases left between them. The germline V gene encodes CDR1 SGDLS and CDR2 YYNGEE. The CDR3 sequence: CASSVQGTSYNEQFF. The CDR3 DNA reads TGTGCCAGCAGCGTACAGGGAACTTCCTACAATGAGCAGTTCTTC.

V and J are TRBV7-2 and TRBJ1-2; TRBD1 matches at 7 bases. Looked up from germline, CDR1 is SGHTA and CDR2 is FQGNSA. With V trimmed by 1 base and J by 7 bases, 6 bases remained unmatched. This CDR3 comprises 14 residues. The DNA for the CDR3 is TGTGCCAGCAGCTTAGATGCAGGGGGATCTGGCTACACCTTC. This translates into CASSLDAGGSGYTF.

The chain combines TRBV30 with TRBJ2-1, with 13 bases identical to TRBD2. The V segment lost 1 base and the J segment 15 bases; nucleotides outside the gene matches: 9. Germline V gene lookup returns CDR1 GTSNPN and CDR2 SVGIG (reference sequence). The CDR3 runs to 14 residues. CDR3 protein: CAWSGGLAGRGPFF. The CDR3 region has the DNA TGTGCCTGGAGTGGGGGACTAGCGGGGCGGGGGCCGTTCTTC.

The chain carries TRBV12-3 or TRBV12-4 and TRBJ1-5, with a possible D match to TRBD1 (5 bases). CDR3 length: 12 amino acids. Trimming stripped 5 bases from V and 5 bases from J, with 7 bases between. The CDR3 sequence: CASSVTDQPQHF. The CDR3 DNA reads TGTGCCAGCAGTGTGACAGATCAGCCCCAGCATTTT.

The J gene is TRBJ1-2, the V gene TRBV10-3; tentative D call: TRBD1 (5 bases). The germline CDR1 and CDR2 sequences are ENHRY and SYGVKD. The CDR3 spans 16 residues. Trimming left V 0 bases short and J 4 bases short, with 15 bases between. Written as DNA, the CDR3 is TGTGCCATCAGTGAGTCGTTCAGGGCCGGGGGCTATGGCTACACCTTC. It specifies CAISESFRAGGYGYTF.

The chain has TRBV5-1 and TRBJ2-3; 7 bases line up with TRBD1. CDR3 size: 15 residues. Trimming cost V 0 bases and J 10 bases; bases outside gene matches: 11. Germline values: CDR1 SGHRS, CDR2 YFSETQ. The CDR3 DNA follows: TGCGCCAGCAGCTTGGCCGGACAGGCTCTAACTCCGCAGTATTTT. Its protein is CASSLAGQALTPQYF.

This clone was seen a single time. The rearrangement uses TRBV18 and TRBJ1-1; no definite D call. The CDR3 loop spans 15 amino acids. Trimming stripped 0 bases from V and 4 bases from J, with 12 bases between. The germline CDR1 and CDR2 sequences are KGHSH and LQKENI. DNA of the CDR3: TGTGCCAGCTCACCACCGCAGGATTTGGGCACTGAAGCTTTCTTT. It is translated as CASSPPQDLGTEAFF.

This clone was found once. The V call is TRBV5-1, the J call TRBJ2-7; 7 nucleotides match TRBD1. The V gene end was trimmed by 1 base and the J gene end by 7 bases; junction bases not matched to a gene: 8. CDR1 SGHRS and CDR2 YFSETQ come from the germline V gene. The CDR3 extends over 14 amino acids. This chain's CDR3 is CASSLFTGAGEQYF. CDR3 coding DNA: TGCGCCAGCAGCTTGTTTACAGGGGCTGGAGAGCAGTACTTC.

CDR3 coding DNA: TGTGCCAGCAACGGACAGGGGGCGACCTATGGCTACACCTTC. It codes for CASNGQGATYGYTF. The chain combines TRBV2 with TRBJ1-2, with 11 nucleotides matching TRBD1. Trimming took 7 bases from V and 4 from J; bases not matched to a gene: 5. From germline, CDR1 is SNHLY and CDR2 FYNNEI. The CDR3 sequence is 14 residues long. Looking up the rest from reference TRBV2 and TRBJ1-2 gives the full variable domain: EPEVTQTPSHQVTQMGQEVILRCVPISNHLYFYWYRQILGQKVEFLVSFYNNEISEKSEIFDDQFSVERPDGSNFTLKIRSTKLEDSAMYFCASNGQGATYGYTFGSGTRLTVV.

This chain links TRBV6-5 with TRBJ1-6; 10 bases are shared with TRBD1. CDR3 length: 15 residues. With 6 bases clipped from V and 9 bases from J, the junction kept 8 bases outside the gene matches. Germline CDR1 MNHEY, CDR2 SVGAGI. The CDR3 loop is CASSADRGPSSPLHF. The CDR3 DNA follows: TGTGCCAGCAGCGCTGACAGGGGGCCAAGTTCACCCCTCCACTTT.

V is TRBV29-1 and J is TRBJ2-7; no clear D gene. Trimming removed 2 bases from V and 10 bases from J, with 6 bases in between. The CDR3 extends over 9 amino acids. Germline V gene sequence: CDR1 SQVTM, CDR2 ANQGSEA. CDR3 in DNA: TGCAGCGTTGAACCCCAACAGTACTTC. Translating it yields CSVEPQQYF.

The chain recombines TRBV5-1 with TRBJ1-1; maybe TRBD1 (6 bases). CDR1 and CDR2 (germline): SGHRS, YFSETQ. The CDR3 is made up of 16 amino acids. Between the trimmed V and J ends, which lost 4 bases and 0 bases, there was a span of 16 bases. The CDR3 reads CASSDIQGLMNTEAFF. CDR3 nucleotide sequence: TGCGCCAGCAGCGACATACAGGGCCTGATGAACACTGAAGCTTTCTTT.

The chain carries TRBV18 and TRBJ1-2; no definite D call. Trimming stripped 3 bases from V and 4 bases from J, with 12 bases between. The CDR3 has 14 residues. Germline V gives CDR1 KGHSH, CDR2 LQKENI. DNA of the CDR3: TGTGCCAGCTCACCCGACGGGGTTGCCTATGGCTACACCTTC. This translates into CASSPDGVAYGYTF.

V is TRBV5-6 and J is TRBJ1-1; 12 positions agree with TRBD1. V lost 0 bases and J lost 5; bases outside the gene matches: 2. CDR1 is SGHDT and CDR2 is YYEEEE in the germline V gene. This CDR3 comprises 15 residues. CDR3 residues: CASSLGDRGPTEAFF. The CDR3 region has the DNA TGTGCCAGCAGCTTGGGGGACAGGGGGCCAACTGAAGCTTTCTTT.

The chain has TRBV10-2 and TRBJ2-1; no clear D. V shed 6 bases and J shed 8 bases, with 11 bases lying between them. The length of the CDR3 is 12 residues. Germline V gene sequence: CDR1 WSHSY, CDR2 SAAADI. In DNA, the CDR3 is TGCGCCAGCAGGCAGACATACGATGAGCAGTTCTTC. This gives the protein CASRQTYDEQFF.

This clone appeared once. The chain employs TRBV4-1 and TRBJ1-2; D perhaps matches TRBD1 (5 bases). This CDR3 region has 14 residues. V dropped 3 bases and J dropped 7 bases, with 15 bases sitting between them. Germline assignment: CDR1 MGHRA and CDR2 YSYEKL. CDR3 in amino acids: CASSHETGTGGYTF. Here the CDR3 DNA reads TGCGCCAGCAGCCACGAAACAGGAACCGGTGGCTACACCTTC.

CDR3 sequence (DNA): TGTGCCAGCAGTTCCGGGACAGGCTTGGCCCAGCATTTT. Its translation: CASSSGTGLAQHF. V gene TRBV6-5 combines with J gene TRBJ1-5; 8 bases map to TRBD1. With V trimmed by 4 bases and J by 11 bases, 7 bases remained unmatched. The germline gives CDR1 MNHEY, CDR2 SVGAGI. The CDR3 length is 13 residues.

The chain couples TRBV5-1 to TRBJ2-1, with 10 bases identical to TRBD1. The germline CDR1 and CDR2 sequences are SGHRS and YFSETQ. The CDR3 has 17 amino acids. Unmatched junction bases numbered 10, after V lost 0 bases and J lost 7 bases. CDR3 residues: CASSLAFGTGAGNEQFF. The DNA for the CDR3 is TGCGCCAGCAGCTTGGCCTTCGGGACAGGGGCGGGGAATGAGCAGTTCTTC.

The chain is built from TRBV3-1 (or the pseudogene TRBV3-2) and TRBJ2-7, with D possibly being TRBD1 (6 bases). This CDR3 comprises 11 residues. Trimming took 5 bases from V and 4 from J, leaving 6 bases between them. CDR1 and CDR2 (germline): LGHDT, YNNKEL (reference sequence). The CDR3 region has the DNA TGTGCCAGCAGCAGGGGGTACGAGCAGTACTTC. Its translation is CASSRGYEQYF.

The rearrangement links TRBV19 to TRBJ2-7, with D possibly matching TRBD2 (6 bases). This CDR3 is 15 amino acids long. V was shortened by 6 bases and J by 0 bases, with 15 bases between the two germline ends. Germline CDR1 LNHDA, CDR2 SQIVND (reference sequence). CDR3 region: CASSETGVSSYEQYF. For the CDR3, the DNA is TGTGCCAGTAGCGAGACGGGGGTCAGCTCCTACGAGCAGTACTTC.